A single sample gave rise to the 4 T cell receptor beta chains below, sequenced in a study of spatial heterogeneity in lung cancer. TCRdb re-analysed the 5' RACE reads in MiXCR, keeping a single row per CDR3 protein. Here the sample spans under 35,000 distinct CDR3 sequences, roughly 5% being singletons. Time point: blood at routine non-recurrence follow-up after resection. Source: PBMCs, taken at follow-up. The source is a female donor with early-stage non-small cell lung cancer.

Ten or more counts support this clonotype. This chain joins TRBV6-2 or TRBV6-3 and TRBJ2-3; D gene ambiguous. CDR3 size: 12 residues. Trimming shortened V by 8 bases and J by 6 bases, and 12 bases separated the two germline ends. Germline lookup yields CDR1 MNHEY and CDR2 SVGEGT. CDR3 sequence reads: CASASLPDTQYF. CDR3 nucleotide sequence: TGTGCCAGCGCTAGTCTTCCGGATACGCAGTATTTT.

This clonotype has a count of ten or more. This chain uses TRBV2 with TRBJ2-1, with D unresolved. Germline V lookup: CDR1 SNHLY, CDR2 FYNNEI. The CDR3 totals 15 residues. The V end was cut by 1 base, the J end by 0 bases, with 7 bases between. DNA for the CDR3: TGTGCCAGCAGTGAAGGGACCGTCTCCTACAATGAGCAGTTCTTC. Translated, it gives CASSEGTVSYNEQFF.

This clonotype was seen ten or more times. This chain joins TRBV9 and TRBJ2-1; possibly TRBD1 or TRBD2 for D (5 bases each). Germline CDR1 is SGDLS and CDR2 is YYNGEE. This CDR3 comprises 15 residues. The germline V and J ends were trimmed by 0 bases and 5 bases, with 12 bases remaining between them. In DNA, the CDR3 is TGTGCCAGCAGCGTAGAGCCAGGGACCCACAATGAGCAGTTCTTC. This encodes CASSVEPGTHNEQFF. The complete variable domain, with remaining parts taken from reference TRBV9 and TRBJ2-1, reads DSGVTQTPKHLITATGQRVTLRCSPRSGDLSVYWYQQSLDQGLQFLIQYYNGEERAKGNILERFSAQQFPDLHSELNLSSLELGDSALYFCASSVEPGTHNEQFFGPGTRLTVL.

Ten or more counts support this clonotype. This chain connects TRBV29-1 to TRBJ1-5; TRBD1 is a possible D gene (6 bases). The CDR3 spans 13 residues. In germline, CDR1 is SQVTM, CDR2 ANQGSEA. Trimming stripped 4 bases from V and 2 bases from J, with 9 bases between. The CDR3: CSVGGQGNQPQHF. The CDR3 DNA reads TGCAGCGTTGGGGGGCAGGGCAATCAGCCCCAGCATTTT.